Presented here are 29 T cell receptor beta chains from one specimen sequenced in a study of T cell responses to AZD1222 COVID-19 vaccine. Repertoires were generated with immunoSEQ multiplex PCR, while TCRdb's copy carries only in-frame clones and drops some. The table records 140,000 to 150,000 clones, 91% of them present only once. Sequenced here: peripheral blood, sampled 28 days after the second dose of the MenACWY control vaccine. The receptors derive from an adult who received the MenACWY meningococcal vaccine as a control.

This chain uses TRBV28 with TRBJ1-5; 7 nucleotides match TRBD1. The germline CDR1 and CDR2 sequences are MDHEN and SYDVKM. The CDR3 sequence is 13 residues long. J was trimmed by 0 bases and V by 11 bases; bases with no gene match: 4. The CDR3 sequence is CAVQGYSNQPQHF. Here the CDR3 DNA reads TGTGCCGTACAGGGGTATAGCAATCAGCCCCAGCATTTT. Supplemented by reference TRBV28 and TRBJ1-5, the full variable domain reads DVKVTQSSRYLVKRTGEKVFLECVQDMDHENMFWYRQDPGLGLRLIYFSYDVKMKEKGDIPEGYSVSREKKERFSLILESASTNQTSMYLCAVQGYSNQPQHFGDGTRLSIL.

This clone was observed a few times. The V call is TRBV27, the J call TRBJ2-1; 8 bases line up with TRBD1. This CDR3 has 14 amino acids. The junction had 5 bases not matched to a gene; V was cut back by 2 bases and J by 8 bases. Per the germline V gene, CDR1 is MNHEY and CDR2 is SMNVEV (reference sequence). The CDR3 sequence is CASSLRQGADEQFF. For the CDR3, the DNA is TGTGCCAGCAGTTTAAGGCAGGGGGCGGATGAGCAGTTCTTC.

The chain combines TRBV7-2 with TRBJ2-5; D unclear. V shed 7 bases and J shed 5 bases, with 8 bases lying between them. This CDR3 comprises 11 residues. Germline loops: CDR1 SGHTA, CDR2 FQGNSA. CDR3 in amino acids: CASTLWETQYF. The DNA of the CDR3 is TGTGCCAGCACCTTGTGGGAGACCCAGTACTTC.

The V call is TRBV6-5, the J call TRBJ2-1; 11 bases are a match to TRBD1. Per germline, CDR1 MNHEY and CDR2 SVGAGI. Losses at the gene ends were 5 bases for V and 5 bases for J; bases not matched to a gene: 5. The CDR3 totals 15 residues. The CDR3 nucleotides are TGTGCCAGCAGTCAACGGACAGGGGGCAACAATGAGCAGTTCTTC. Its translation is CASSQRTGGNNEQFF.

The chain recombines TRBV5-1 with TRBJ1-1; TRBD1 might be the D (6 bases). Trimming pared 3 bases from V and 1 base from J, leaving 13 bases between. The CDR3 consists of 15 residues. The germline V gene encodes CDR1 SGHRS and CDR2 YFSETQ. The CDR3 reads CASSSLDRTNTEAFF. The CDR3, as DNA: TGCGCCAGCAGCTCCCTTGACAGGACGAACACTGAAGCTTTCTTT.

This clone was picked up one time. CDR3 residues: CASTGAAGNTIYF. The CDR3 DNA reads as TGTGCCAGCACAGGGGCGGCTGGAAACACCATATATTTT. The chain couples TRBV12-3 or TRBV12-4 to TRBJ1-3; D is perhaps TRBD1 (6 bases). Trimming stripped 7 bases from V and 2 bases from J, with 9 bases between. CDR3 length equals 13 residues.

This clone was found once. The rearrangement joins TRBV28 to TRBJ1-2, with a tentative D call TRBD1 (5 bases). CDR1 is MDHEN and CDR2 is SYDVKM in the germline V gene. V lost 3 bases to trimming and J lost 8 bases, with 16 bases between them. This CDR3 has 14 amino acids. For the CDR3, the DNA is TGTGCCAGCAGTTTTATCTGGCGCGGGGACGGCTACACCTTC. Translating it yields CASSFIWRGDGYTF.

The gene calls are TRBV7-8 and TRBJ1-1, with D perhaps TRBD1 (5 bases). V gave up 10 bases and J gave up 13 bases, with 28 bases separating them. The germline CDR1 and CDR2 sequences are SGHVS and FQNEAQ. The CDR3 is 14 residues long. As DNA, the CDR3 is TGTGCCACCAGATCGGTACCGCGAGGGAGAACAGGTTTCTTT. Amino acids: CATRSVPRGRTGFF. Variable domain in full (rest from reference TRBV7-8 and TRBJ1-1): GAGVSQSPRYKVAKRGQDVALRCDPISGHVSLFWYQQALGQGPEFLTYFQNEAQLDKSGLPSDRFFAERPEGSVSTLKIQRTQQEDSAVYLCATRSVPRGRTGFFGQGTRLTVV.

The chain recombines TRBV28 with TRBJ2-1; 7 bases agree with TRBD2. Germline V lookup: CDR1 MDHEN, CDR2 SYDVKM. V trimming: 6 bases; J trimming: 4 bases; junction bases outside the gene matches: 9. The CDR3 extends over 15 amino acids. The CDR3: CASRSGGTIYNEQFF. In DNA, the CDR3 is TGTGCCAGCAGATCCGGGGGGACCATTTACAATGAGCAGTTCTTC. Supplemented by reference TRBV28 and TRBJ2-1, the full variable domain reads DVKVTQSSRYLVKRTGEKVFLECVQDMDHENMFWYRQDPGLGLRLIYFSYDVKMKEKGDIPEGYSVSREKKERFSLILESASTNQTSMYLCASRSGGTIYNEQFFGPGTRLTVL.

The chain is built from TRBV7-9 and TRBJ1-4; TRBD1 might be the D (6 bases). The length of the CDR3 is 15 residues. CDR1 is SEHNR, CDR2 FQNEAQ, per germline (reference sequence). V was clipped by 5 bases and J by 8 bases, with 18 bases between them. In DNA, the CDR3 is TGTGCCAGCAGCGGAGACGTGGGGGGCTCCGAAAAACTGTTTTTT. This codes for CASSGDVGGSEKLFF.

The chain is built from TRBV19 and TRBJ2-3; 14 positions match TRBD2. The CDR3 runs 15 residues. The V gene's germline CDR1 is LNHDA and CDR2 SQIVND (reference sequence). V shed 4 bases and J 8 bases; nucleotides not matched to a gene: 5. CDR3 residues: CASSTGTSGGGTQYF. The CDR3 DNA reads as TGTGCCAGTAGTACCGGGACTAGCGGGGGTGGTACGCAGTATTTT.

The chain combines TRBV24-1 with TRBJ2-5; perhaps TRBD1 as D (5 bases). With 5 bases removed from V and 5 bases from J, the gap between germline ends came to 11 bases. Germline V CDR1 and CDR2: KGHDR, SFDVKD. CDR3 length: 13 amino acids. CDR3 amino acids: CATSAPGWETQYF. CDR3 coding DNA: TGTGCCACCAGTGCCCCAGGGTGGGAGACCCAGTACTTC.

The chain is built from TRBV6-5 and TRBJ2-7; TRBD2 aligns across 7 bases. The CDR3 extends over 16 amino acids. The germline gives CDR1 MNHEY, CDR2 SVGAGI. Losses at the gene ends were 2 bases for V and 0 bases for J; bases not matched to a gene: 7. The CDR3 DNA reads as TGTGCCAGCAGTTACGGAAGCGGGGAGCACTCCTACGAGCAGTACTTC. Its translation: CASSYGSGEHSYEQYF.

The rearrangement links TRBV27 to TRBJ1-6; D gene unclear. The CDR3 has 16 amino acids. Germline V gene lookup returns CDR1 MNHEY and CDR2 SMNVEV (reference sequence). V was clipped by 3 bases and J by 0 bases, with 9 bases between them. For the CDR3, the DNA is TGTGCCAGCAGTTTGGCAAGGAGCTCCTATAATTCACCCCTCCACTTT. Its protein product is CASSLARSSYNSPLHF.

The chain couples TRBV5-4 to TRBJ2-7; D not resolved. The germline V gene encodes CDR1 SGHNT and CDR2 YYREEE (reference sequence). V shed 4 bases and J shed 6 bases, with 32 bases lying between them. This CDR3 comprises 19 residues. The CDR3 here is CASSTQYSERGPLPLEQYF. The CDR3 DNA reads TGTGCCAGCAGCACCCAGTACTCGGAGCGAGGCCCCCTACCTCTCGAGCAGTACTTC.

This rearrangement joins TRBV28 to TRBJ2-3, with TRBD1 identical over 9 bases. The germline V gene encodes CDR1 MDHEN and CDR2 SYDVKM. With 7 bases clipped from V and 4 bases from J, the junction kept 9 bases outside the gene matches. CDR3 length: 15 residues. Written as DNA, the CDR3 is TGTGCCAGCAAGGGGGGACAGGGAGGGGCAGATACGCAGTATTTT. Protein: CASKGGQGGADTQYF.

The rearrangement joins TRBV4-3 to TRBJ2-2, with D tentatively TRBD2 (5 bases). The CDR3 is 16 residues long. From germline, CDR1 is LGHNA and CDR2 YSLEER. V lost 0 bases, J lost 3 bases, and 11 bases lay in between. This CDR3 is CASSQDLGLYTGELFF. For the CDR3, the DNA is TGCGCCAGCAGCCAAGATCTAGGACTCTACACCGGGGAGCTGTTTTTT.

The J gene is TRBJ1-2, the V gene TRBV24-1; D unclear. The CDR3 totals 14 residues. Between the trimmed V and J ends, which lost 1 base and 7 bases, there was a span of 12 bases. CDR1 KGHDR and CDR2 SFDVKD come from the germline V gene. The CDR3 reads CATSDLKVGFGYTF. The CDR3 region has the DNA TGTGCCACCAGTGATTTAAAAGTCGGATTTGGCTACACCTTC.

The chain links TRBV27 to TRBJ1-2, with 7 bases lining up with TRBD1. Losses at the gene ends were 6 bases for V and 2 bases for J; bases not matched to a gene: 6. CDR3 length equals 14 residues. Germline CDR1 reads MNHEY; CDR2 reads SMNVEV (reference sequence). CDR3 in DNA: TGTGCCAGCAGCCCCTTGACAGGGAACTATGGCTACACCTTC. Amino acid sequence: CASSPLTGNYGYTF.

The chain combines TRBV9 with TRBJ2-3, with 8 bases fitting TRBD2. This CDR3 is built from 17 residues. V shed 3 bases, J shed 6 bases, and the junction held 15 bases outside the gene matches. Germline V gives CDR1 SGDLS, CDR2 YYNGEE. As DNA, the CDR3 is TGTGCCAGCAGCGCTGACCCACCGGGACTAGTTAGCGATACGCAGTATTTT. Residues: CASSADPPGLVSDTQYF.

The chain couples TRBV28 to TRBJ2-4, with D unclear. Per the germline V gene, CDR1 is MDHEN and CDR2 is SYDVKM. V lost 4 bases, J lost 1 base, and 14 bases lay in between. This CDR3 comprises 16 residues. In DNA, the CDR3 is TGTGCCAGCAGTTCTACGAGACGGATTGCCAAAAACATTCAGTACTTC. Translated, it gives CASSSTRRIAKNIQYF.

V and J are TRBV6-5 and TRBJ2-5; TRBD1 is a possible D gene (5 bases). This CDR3 comprises 13 residues. Between the trimmed V and J ends, which lost 8 bases and 0 bases, there was a span of 10 bases. Germline V gene sequence: CDR1 MNHEY, CDR2 SVGAGI. Here the CDR3 DNA reads TGTGCCAGCCTCTCGACAGACCAAGAGACCCAGTACTTC. It yields the protein CASLSTDQETQYF.

This chain links TRBV11-2 with TRBJ2-5; TRBD2 matches at 12 bases. CDR3 length: 17 residues. V dropped 1 base and J dropped 5; count of bases not matched to a gene: 8. The germline gives CDR1 SGHAT, CDR2 FQNNGV. The CDR3 sequence is CASSLGSSGGAYETQYF. The CDR3 bases are TGTGCCAGCAGCTTAGGTTCTAGCGGGGGGGCCTACGAGACCCAGTACTTC.

This chain connects TRBV19 to TRBJ2-1; TRBD2 aligns across 15 bases. CDR1 and CDR2 (germline): LNHDA, SQIVND (reference sequence). The length of the CDR3 is 16 residues. Trimming at V came to 6 bases and at J to 9 bases, leaving 9 bases not matched to a gene. The CDR3: CASSLKGTSGGREQFF. CDR3 DNA: TGTGCCAGTAGCCTAAAGGGGACTAGCGGGGGGCGTGAGCAGTTCTTC.

The rearrangement links TRBV11-2 to TRBJ2-3; TRBD2 is a possible D gene (5 bases). The CDR3 totals 15 residues. V lost 1 base and J 4 bases, leaving 12 bases between the germline ends. Per the germline V gene, CDR1 is SGHAT and CDR2 is FQNNGV. CDR3 sequence: CASSLGGIWSDTQYF. The CDR3 nucleotides are TGTGCCAGCAGCTTAGGAGGGATATGGTCAGATACGCAGTATTTT. Using reference TRBV11-2 and TRBJ2-3 for the parts outside the CDR3, the full variable domain is EAGVAQSPRYKIIEKRQSVAFWCNPISGHATLYWYQQILGQGPKLLIQFQNNGVVDDSQLPKDRFSAERLKGVDSTLKIQPAKLEDSAVYLCASSLGGIWSDTQYFGPGTRLTVL.

The chain carries TRBV2 and TRBJ1-1, with no clear D. The CDR3 covers 15 residues. CDR1 SNHLY and CDR2 FYNNEI come from the germline V gene. V was clipped by 4 bases and J by 5 bases, with 17 bases between them. The CDR3 sequence is CASSGSFGRKTEAFF. CDR3 nucleotide sequence: TGTGCCAGCAGTGGGTCGTTTGGCCGGAAGACTGAAGCTTTCTTT. Based on the CDR3 plus reference TRBV2 and TRBJ1-1, the full variable domain is EPEVTQTPSHQVTQMGQEVILRCVPISNHLYFYWYRQILGQKVEFLVSFYNNEISEKSEIFDDQFSVERPDGSNFTLKIRSTKLEDSAMYFCASSGSFGRKTEAFFGQGTRLTVV.

The chain carries TRBV6-5 and TRBJ1-5; D gene uncertain. The CDR3 totals 14 residues. V shed 1 base and J shed 7 bases, with 11 bases lying between them. Germline values: CDR1 MNHEY, CDR2 SVGAGI. The CDR3 nucleotides read TGTGCCAGCAGTTACTGGCAAAATGCCCAGCCCCAGCATTTT. This encodes CASSYWQNAQPQHF.

The chain has TRBV5-1 and TRBJ1-4; possibly TRBD1 for D (6 bases). Trimming stripped 6 bases from V and 0 bases from J, with 15 bases between. Germline V gene lookup returns CDR1 SGHRS and CDR2 YFSETQ. This CDR3 region has 16 residues. The CDR3 DNA reads as TGCGCCAGCAACAACGGGGGGGGCCCAACTAATGAAAAACTGTTTTTT. Its translation is CASNNGGGPTNEKLFF.

On this clone itself: Other DNA sequences in this sample translate to the same CDR3. V usage is TRBV7-2 and J usage is TRBJ2-5, with D perhaps given as TRBD1 or TRBD2 (5 bases each). Trimming left V 4 bases short and J 0 bases short, with 9 bases between. Germline V gives CDR1 SGHTA, CDR2 FQGNSA. The CDR3 has 14 residues. CDR3 DNA: TGTGCCAGCAGCTCCGGGACCAACCAAGAGACCCAGTACTTC. Its protein is CASSSGTNQETQYF.